Below, 16 T cell receptor beta chains from the same sample are listed, as sequenced in a study of blood T cells in healthy people across ages. A sample-barcoded 5' primer and a J-beta primer mix were used in a second PCR of about 7 to 12 cycles. One entry per CDR3 protein results from TCRdb running MiXCR on the 5' RACE reads. The table lists around 990,000 distinct CDR3 sequences, 25% of them singletons. These data also formed part of another study, on T cells of mothers and their children.

The specimen sequenced was blood. Receptors originate from a girl aged 2 to 10 in good health.

This clonotype was detected a few times. The chain joins TRBV12-3 or TRBV12-4 to TRBJ1-5; tentatively, D is TRBD1 (6 bases). The germline V and J ends were trimmed by 5 bases and 9 bases, with 17 bases remaining between them. The CDR3 is 14 residues long. The CDR3 sequence is CASSPGQLERPQHF. CDR3 nucleotides: TGTGCCAGCAGTCCCGGACAGTTGGAGCGGCCCCAGCATTTT.

In its sample, this clonotype was seen a few times. This rearrangement joins TRBV5-1 to TRBJ1-1; D may be TRBD1 (6 bases). The length of the CDR3 is 14 residues. Per germline, CDR1 SGHRS and CDR2 YFSETQ. Trimming cost V 1 base and J 4 bases, with 11 bases left between them. CDR3 protein: CASSLFRGPTEAFF. In nucleotides, the CDR3 is TGCGCCAGCAGCTTGTTCAGGGGTCCCACTGAAGCTTTCTTT.

This clonotype has more than one count but fewer than ten. The J gene is TRBJ2-1, the V gene TRBV3-1, with D perhaps TRBD2 (6 bases). V was cut by 6 bases and J by 3 bases, with 12 bases left in between. In germline, CDR1 is LGHDT, CDR2 YNNKEL (reference sequence). The CDR3 extends over 14 amino acids. For the CDR3, the DNA is TGTGCCAGCAGTGGGGACTTGGTCTACAATGAGCAGTTCTTC. Translating gives CASSGDLVYNEQFF.

The chain uses TRBV27 and TRBJ2-6, with D tentatively TRBD2 (5 bases). Germline V gene lookup returns CDR1 MNHEY and CDR2 SMNVEV (reference sequence). V shed 0 bases and J shed 4 bases, with 16 bases lying between them. This CDR3 contains 18 residues. CDR3 coding DNA: TGTGCCAGCAGTTTATCCAGGCCGGGTACGGGAGGGGCCAACGTCCTGACTTTC. This gives the protein CASSLSRPGTGGANVLTF.

This clonotype was counted only a few times. The V and J genes are TRBV7-3 and TRBJ2-5; TRBD1 agrees at 7 bases. The DNA end is a closer match to TRBJ2-1, so the J assignment may be wrong. The V gene's germline CDR1 is SGHTA and CDR2 FQGTGA. The CDR3 runs to 14 residues. CDR3 region: CASSPIGQANEQFF. DNA of the CDR3: TGTGCCAGCAGCCCGATAGGACAGGCCAATGAGCAGTTCTTC.

This clonotype was detected only once. This rearrangement joins TRBV4-2 to TRBJ2-5; TRBD2 agrees at 13 bases. Gene TRBJ2-1 matches the end of the DNA better, so the J call may be wrong. CDR1 is LGHNA and CDR2 is YNFKEQ in the germline V gene. The CDR3 is made up of 17 amino acids. In DNA, the CDR3 is TGTGCCAGCAGCCAAGCCCTTGGACTAGCGGGAGTCGATGAGCAGTTCTTC. It is translated as CASSQALGLAGVDEQFF.

The CDR3 DNA reads TGTGCCAGCAGTTTAGCGCGGTCTGGCTACACCTTC. Its translation: CASSLARSGYTF. The chain couples TRBV12-3 or TRBV12-4 to TRBJ1-2; D remains unclear. The V end lost 0 bases, the J end lost 7 bases, and 6 bases lay between the germline ends. The length of the CDR3 is 12 residues.

This chain joins TRBV20-1 and TRBJ2-7; 10 positions match TRBD2. The CDR3 is made up of 17 amino acids. Per the germline V gene, CDR1 is DFQATT and CDR2 is SNEGSKA (reference sequence). With 0 bases clipped from V and 3 bases from J, the junction kept 11 bases outside the gene matches. CDR3 bases: TGCAGTGCTAGAGACCCCTCCACTAGCGGGAATCTCTACGAGCAGTACTTC. Translated: CSARDPSTSGNLYEQYF.

This clonotype appeared a few times. The chain carries TRBV29-1 and TRBJ2-5; 7 bases line up with TRBD1. The J call is doubtful: the DNA matches TRBJ2-1 better. From germline, CDR1 is SQVTM and CDR2 ANQGSEA. CDR3 size: 13 residues. CDR3 in amino acids: CSVEGTGPNEQFF. The CDR3 coding sequence is TGCAGCGTTGAAGGGACAGGACCCAATGAGCAGTTCTTC.

This clonotype was seen more than once but under ten times. J is TRBJ1-5 and V is TRBV13; D not resolved. The germline gives CDR1 PRHDT, CDR2 FYEKMQ (reference sequence). The CDR3 is 13 amino acids. V was pared by 6 bases and J by 6 bases, with 12 bases between. DNA for the CDR3: TGTGCCAGCAGTAGGCTCCGGGGTCAGCCCCAGCATTTT. This encodes CASSRLRGQPQHF. The full variable domain, with the rest looked up from reference TRBV13 and TRBJ1-5, is AAGVIQSPRHLIKEKRETATLKCYPIPRHDTVYWYQQGPGQDPQFLISFYEKMQSDKGSIPDRFSAQQFSDYHSELNMSSLELGDSALYFCASSRLRGQPQHFGDGTRLSIL.

The chain couples TRBV2 to TRBJ2-5; 9 bases map to TRBD1. J was trimmed by 4 bases and V by 7 bases; bases with no gene match: 7. This CDR3 comprises 14 residues. The germline gives CDR1 SNHLY, CDR2 FYNNEI. The CDR3 spells CASKNRGLRETQYF. In DNA, the CDR3 is TGTGCCAGCAAAAACAGGGGGCTAAGAGAGACCCAGTACTTC.

V usage is TRBV2 and J usage is TRBJ2-3; no firm D call. The V and J ends lost 8 bases and 6 bases respectively, with 24 bases between them. This CDR3 has 16 amino acids. CDR1 and CDR2 (germline): SNHLY, FYNNEI. This CDR3 reads CASARPLLGQADTQYF. Here the CDR3 DNA reads TGTGCCAGCGCTCGACCTCTCCTAGGTCAGGCGGATACGCAGTATTTT.

This clonotype was found a few times. The chain joins TRBV4-1 to TRBJ1-6, with a tentative D call TRBD1 (5 bases). This CDR3 spans 14 amino acids. V shed 0 bases and J shed 11 bases, with 11 bases lying between them. The V gene's germline CDR1 is MGHRA and CDR2 YSYEKL. As DNA, the CDR3 is TGCGCCAGCAGCCAAGAGTTCGGGGGTCCACCCCTCCACTTT. Its translation: CASSQEFGGPPLHF.

A few counts support this clonotype. The chain recombines TRBV4-3 with TRBJ1-5; no clear D. Trimming cost V 2 bases and J 1 base, with 9 bases left between them. Germline V gene sequence: CDR1 LGHNA, CDR2 YSLEER. This CDR3 has 15 residues. The DNA of the CDR3 is TGCGCCAGCAGCCAATATCTGGGGAGCAATCAGCCCCAGCATTTT. Translated: CASSQYLGSNQPQHF.

The genes are TRBV20-1 and TRBJ2-5; the match to TRBD2 covers 10 bases. CDR3 size: 13 residues. The V segment lost 6 bases and the J segment 5 bases; nucleotides outside the gene matches: 6. The V gene's germline CDR1 is DFQATT and CDR2 SNEGSKA (reference sequence). CDR3 amino acids: CSAKTSGWETQYF. The DNA for the CDR3 is TGCAGTGCCAAGACTAGCGGGTGGGAGACCCAGTACTTC.

This clonotype was observed a handful of times. The chain has TRBV4-3 and TRBJ1-2; a possible D gene is TRBD1 (5 bases). The CDR3 covers 15 residues. Germline loops: CDR1 LGHNA, CDR2 YSLEER. The germline V and J ends were trimmed by 0 bases and 0 bases, with 8 bases remaining between them. CDR3 in amino acids: CASSQDRGANYGYTF. DNA of the CDR3: TGCGCCAGCAGCCAAGATAGAGGGGCTAACTATGGCTACACCTTC.